The TCR beta chain described here comes from a study of early T cells in non-severe SARS-CoV-2 infection. Whole-study context: Bulk RNA taken from unsorted whole blood was sequenced, leaving chains unpaired. Study-wide points: VDJdb matching, biased toward anti-spike CD8 responses, missed private and CD4 specificities.

This clonotype showed up many times. What it recognizes is unknown. Separate cDNA molecules each had unique molecular identifiers attached to them. TCRdb recomputed calls from the 5' RACE reads with MiXCR, one row per CDR3 protein. The sample holds fewer than 40,000 distinct CDR3 sequences; roughly 4.5% are singletons and the top ten take about 5.4%. Germline CDR1 is ENHRY and CDR2 is SYGVKD. V was pared by 6 bases and J by 0 bases, with 12 bases between. The CDR3 runs 14 residues. This TCR came from an adult who was a healthcare worker with PCR-confirmed SARS-CoV-2 infection or an uninfected control (not recorded which). Sequenced input: whole blood. V gene TRBV10-3 combines with J gene TRBJ2-7; D remains ambiguous. CDR3 nucleotides: TGTGCCATCAGCACACGTAACGGCTCCTACGAGCAGTACTTC. Amino acid sequence: CAISTRNGSYEQYF.